The 12 T cell receptor beta chains reported below all come from one sample, sequenced in a study of cytomegalovirus exposure and HLA in healthy donors. The PCR ran on 60 Vbeta and 13 Jbeta primers. Libraries were prepared by immunoSEQ multiplex PCR; TCRdb keeps only in-frame clonotypes and omits some of them. The sample consists of about 130,000 clones, around 77% of them appearing once. The sample consisted of PBMCs. The receptors derive from a male donor in good health and CMV-seropositive.

This clone appeared a few times. The chain employs TRBV5-3 and TRBJ1-1, with 8 bases fitting TRBD1. TRBV5-3 is noted as an ORF with a role that remains uncertain. This CDR3 spans 16 amino acids. V dropped 1 base and J dropped 0; count of bases not matched to a gene: 5. The CDR3 sequence: CARSLSGGEMNTEAFF. CDR3 DNA sequence: TGTGCCAGAAGCTTGTCAGGGGGCGAGATGAACACTGAAGCTTTCTTT.

The chain links TRBV6-5 to TRBJ2-1; possible D gene TRBD1, 6 bases. V lost 1 base and J 0 bases, leaving 10 bases between the germline ends. This CDR3 comprises 16 residues. CDR1 and CDR2 from the germline V gene are MNHEY and SVGAGI. In DNA, the CDR3 is TGTGCCAGCAGTTACTTCAGGGGCAGCTCCTACAATGAGCAGTTCTTC. It yields the protein CASSYFRGSSYNEQFF.

V and J are TRBV18 and TRBJ2-5; no clear D. In germline, CDR1 is KGHSH, CDR2 LQKENI. This CDR3 region has 14 residues. Trimming shortened V by 2 bases and J by 0 bases, and 7 bases separated the two germline ends. The CDR3 is CASSPRRYQETQYF. DNA for the CDR3: TGTGCCAGCTCACCAAGGCGGTACCAAGAGACCCAGTACTTC.

This clone appeared a few times. The chain is built from TRBV7-2 and TRBJ1-2, with D tentatively TRBD1 (5 bases). V was trimmed by 2 bases and J by 8 bases, leaving 12 bases between them. There are 13 residues in the CDR3. The germline V gene encodes CDR1 SGHTA and CDR2 FQGNSA. The CDR3 here is CASSLTTGGGYTF. DNA for the CDR3: TGTGCCAGCAGCTTAACCACAGGTGGAGGCTACACCTTC.

Regarding this clone: Other DNA sequences in this specimen translate into the identical CDR3. The chain carries TRBV27 and TRBJ2-5, with TRBD2 identical over 7 bases. The V gene's germline CDR1 is MNHEY and CDR2 SMNVEV (reference sequence). The CDR3 has 16 residues. Trimming took 2 bases from V and 4 from J; bases not matched to a gene: 10. CDR3 nucleotide sequence: TGTGCCAGCAGTTTAGGTGGCGGGAGTCGTGGAGAGACCCAGTACTTC. Translated: CASSLGGGSRGETQYF.

V is TRBV9 and J is TRBJ2-5, with 9 bases matching TRBD1. The end of the DNA fits TRBJ2-7 better, so the J call may be wrong. This CDR3 has 14 residues. Germline values: CDR1 SGDLS, CDR2 YYNGEE. CDR3: CASSPMTGGYEQYF. The CDR3 DNA reads TGTGCCAGCAGCCCGATGACAGGGGGCTACGAGCAGTACTTC.

The chain employs TRBV19 and TRBJ1-2, with D perhaps TRBD1 (5 bases). Germline assignment: CDR1 LNHDA and CDR2 SQIVND (reference sequence). The CDR3 runs 15 residues. V was clipped by 3 bases and J by 1 base, with 12 bases between them. The CDR3 reads CASSIGGTRNYGYTF. The DNA for the CDR3 is TGTGCCAGTAGTATCGGGGGTACGCGTAACTATGGCTACACCTTC.

V and J are TRBV7-9 and TRBJ1-1, with TRBD1 matching over 9 bases. The germline V gene has CDR1 SEHNR and CDR2 FQNEAQ (reference sequence). This CDR3 is 14 amino acids long. V shed 4 bases, J shed 6 bases, and the junction held 6 bases outside the gene matches. The CDR3 DNA sequence: TGTGCCAGCAGCTCGGGGACAGGGTTCTCTGAAGCTTTCTTT. Its protein product is CASSSGTGFSEAFF.

V and J are TRBV15 and TRBJ1-2; 9 bases align to TRBD1. This CDR3 spans 15 amino acids. Trimming took 2 bases from V and 7 from J; bases not matched to a gene: 8. From germline, CDR1 is LNHNV and CDR2 YYDKDF (reference sequence). CDR3 DNA: TGTGCCACCAGCAGATTTCCGGGACAGGGTTCTGGCTACACCTTC. This sequence encodes CATSRFPGQGSGYTF.

This clone was seen a handful of times. The rearrangement joins TRBV27 to TRBJ2-5; D is possibly TRBD1 (5 bases). CDR3 length equals 16 residues. The V end was cut by 4 bases, the J end by 1 base, with 16 bases between. Germline values: CDR1 MNHEY, CDR2 SMNVEV (reference sequence). CDR3: CASSSIRVGGQETQYF. In DNA, the CDR3 is TGTGCCAGCAGTTCGATCAGGGTCGGTGGCCAAGAGACCCAGTACTTC.

This clone was counted a few times. This rearrangement joins TRBV7-9 to TRBJ2-5, with 7 bases matching TRBD2. This CDR3 is built from 12 residues. The junction had 7 bases not matched to a gene; V was cut back by 5 bases and J by 10 bases. Germline lookup yields CDR1 SEHNR and CDR2 FQNEAQ (reference sequence). CDR3 amino acids: CASSPQGGSQYF. CDR3 nucleotide sequence: TGTGCCAGCAGCCCGCAGGGAGGGAGCCAGTACTTC.

The chain carries TRBV25-1 and TRBJ2-5, with D possibly matching TRBD2 (6 bases). V lost 8 bases and J 2 bases, leaving 9 bases between the germline ends. The germline V gene encodes CDR1 MGHDK and CDR2 SYGVNS. This CDR3 is 12 amino acids long. This chain's CDR3 is CASGGIQETQYF. CDR3 sequence (DNA): TGTGCCAGCGGGGGGATACAAGAGACCCAGTACTTC.